Presented here are 26 T cell receptor beta chains from one specimen sequenced in a study of T cell changes during pregnancy in multiple sclerosis. The table came from immunoSEQ multiplex PCR; TCRdb's copy has only in-frame clones and leaves some out. The sample lists about 69,000 clones, 75% to 90% occurring once. The sample in question was peripheral blood, obtained before pregnancy. These receptors all stem from a female donor with multiple sclerosis, enrolled in a pregnancy study.

The chain carries TRBV5-1 and TRBJ2-3; maybe TRBD1 (6 bases). The germline CDR1 and CDR2 sequences are SGHRS and YFSETQ. The length of the CDR3 is 15 residues. V lost 2 bases and J 2 bases, leaving 12 bases between the germline ends. The CDR3 DNA sequence: TGCGCCAGCAGCTTACTTACAGGGATCACAGATACGCAGTATTTT. Translating gives CASSLLTGITDTQYF.

The chain employs TRBV14 and TRBJ2-3; D may be TRBD2 (5 bases). The germline CDR1 and CDR2 sequences are SGHDN and FVKESK. This CDR3 has 15 residues. V shed 5 bases and J shed 2 bases, with 14 bases lying between them. The CDR3 DNA sequence: TGTGCCAGCAGCTTAATCCGGGATGACACAGATACGCAGTATTTT. Residues: CASSLIRDDTDTQYF.

This chain uses TRBV6-5 with TRBJ2-1; D is undetermined. The CDR3 spans 15 residues. Germline V gene sequence: CDR1 MNHEY, CDR2 SVGAGI. Trimming removed 0 bases at V and 7 bases at J, with 13 bases between. CDR3 DNA sequence: TGTGCCAGCAGTTACTCGATTGGGCAGTTTAATGAGCAGTTCTTC. Protein sequence: CASSYSIGQFNEQFF.

The genes are TRBV19 and TRBJ2-5; 9 bases map to TRBD1. After removal of 6 bases from V and 5 bases from J, the junction contained 10 bases not matched to a gene. Germline V gene sequence: CDR1 LNHDA, CDR2 SQIVND (reference sequence). The CDR3 spans 15 residues. This CDR3 reads CASRPRTGTGETQYF. CDR3 bases: TGTGCCAGTAGACCTCGTACCGGGACAGGGGAGACCCAGTACTTC.

The V call is TRBV30, the J call TRBJ2-2; tentative D call: TRBD1 (5 bases). CDR3 length equals 13 residues. V lost 3 bases, J lost 4 bases, and 9 bases lay in between. Germline V lookup: CDR1 GTSNPN, CDR2 SVGIG (reference sequence). The chain's CDR3 is CAWRSQATGELFF. In DNA form, the CDR3 reads TGTGCCTGGAGATCACAGGCCACCGGGGAGCTGTTTTTT.

The chain has TRBV30 and TRBJ1-3; D gene uncertain. This CDR3 has 13 residues. Germline V CDR1 and CDR2: GTSNPN, SVGIG (reference sequence). Trimming stripped 4 bases from V and 0 bases from J, with 7 bases between. The CDR3 DNA reads TGTGCCTGGATCCGGGGCTCTGGAAACACCATATATTTT. Its translation is CAWIRGSGNTIYF.

The genes are TRBV7-3 and TRBJ2-3; 8 positions match TRBD2. Trimming at V came to 1 base and at J to 2 bases, leaving 8 bases not matched to a gene. The length of the CDR3 is 17 residues. In germline, CDR1 is SGHTA, CDR2 FQGTGA. The CDR3: CASSLRGGGLLTDTQYF. The CDR3 region has the DNA TGTGCCAGCAGCTTAAGGGGCGGGGGGCTCCTCACAGATACGCAGTATTTT.

J is TRBJ2-1 and V is TRBV19, with 10 positions matching TRBD2. The CDR3 covers 13 residues. The V gene's germline CDR1 is LNHDA and CDR2 SQIVND (reference sequence). The ends lost 10 bases at V and 2 bases at J; junction bases unmatched: 2. Here the CDR3 reads CATGLATYNEQFF. The CDR3 DNA sequence: TGTGCCACGGGACTAGCGACCTACAATGAGCAGTTCTTC.

The chain combines TRBV9 with TRBJ2-2; 8 bases map to TRBD2. Germline V gene data show CDR1 as SGDLS and CDR2 as YYNGEE. The CDR3 loop spans 15 amino acids. The V and J ends lost 0 bases and 8 bases, in that order; junction bases with no gene match: 6. The CDR3 DNA is TGTGCCAGCAGCGTAGGGACTAGCAACGCAGGGGAGCTGTTTTTT. It specifies CASSVGTSNAGELFF.

The CDR3 loop reads CASSPAGADYEQYF. DNA of the CDR3: TGTGCCAGCAGCCCCGCGGGGGCCGACTACGAGCAGTACTTC. The rearrangement links TRBV11-2 to TRBJ2-7; D perhaps matches TRBD2 (7 bases). Germline CDR1 SGHAT, CDR2 FQNNGV. The length of the CDR3 is 14 residues. Trimming removed 5 bases from V and 3 bases from J, with 14 bases in between.

This chain uses TRBV7-9 with TRBJ2-7; D not certain. V lost 3 bases and J 1 base, leaving 7 bases between the germline ends. The CDR3 totals 13 residues. Germline V lookup: CDR1 SEHNR, CDR2 FQNEAQ (reference sequence). The CDR3 spells CASSFDTSYEQYF. The CDR3 DNA reads as TGTGCCAGCAGCTTCGACACGTCCTACGAGCAGTACTTC.

This clone was detected once. This rearrangement joins TRBV7-7 to TRBJ2-7, with TRBD2 as a possible D gene (6 bases). Per germline, CDR1 SSHAT and CDR2 FNYEAQ (reference sequence). Trimming shortened V by 1 base and J by 3 bases, and 13 bases separated the two germline ends. This CDR3 has 15 residues. CDR3 residues: CASSLGTTSNYEQYF. CDR3 sequence (DNA): TGTGCCAGCAGCTTAGGGACTACTAGTAACTACGAGCAGTACTTC. Combining the CDR3 with reference TRBV7-7 and TRBJ2-7 gives the whole variable domain GAGVSQSPRYKVTKRGQDVTLRCDPISSHATLYWYQQALGQGPEFLTYFNYEAQPDKSGLPSDRFSAERPEGSISTLTIQRTEQRDSAMYRCASSLGTTSNYEQYFGPGTRLTVT.

As to this clone: The junction departs from the called germline gene at one end, perhaps through a read error. V is TRBV2 and J is TRBJ2-4; possible D gene TRBD1, 6 bases. The CDR3 spans 14 residues. The germline CDR1 and CDR2 sequences are SNHLY and FYNNEI. CDR3 in amino acids: CASIQSSTGSTHNF. CDR3 DNA sequence: TGTGCCAGCATCCAAAGCTCCACAGGGTCCACACACAACTTC.

V and J are TRBV5-1 and TRBJ1-1; D gene unclear. CDR1 is SGHRS, CDR2 YFSETQ, per germline. The CDR3 is made up of 12 amino acids. With 0 bases removed from V and 5 bases from J, the gap between germline ends came to 5 bases. CDR3 bases: TGCGCCAGCAGCTTGGAACAGACTGAAGCTTTCTTT. It yields the protein CASSLEQTEAFF.

The chain recombines TRBV19 with TRBJ2-1; no clear D. Trimming stripped 8 bases from V and 1 base from J, with 12 bases between. The germline CDR1 and CDR2 sequences are LNHDA and SQIVND (reference sequence). This CDR3 region has 14 residues. The CDR3 nucleotides read TGTGCCAGTGCAACGACACCTTCCTACAATGAGCAGTTCTTC. Its translation is CASATTPSYNEQFF.

This chain uses TRBV25-1 with TRBJ1-3, with 10 nucleotides matching TRBD1. The CDR3 totals 17 residues. The germline gives CDR1 MGHDK, CDR2 SYGVNS. Losses at the gene ends were 4 bases for V and 3 bases for J; bases not matched to a gene: 9. The CDR3 region is CASSVSGTGVFGNTIYF. The CDR3 region has the DNA TGTGCCAGCAGTGTTTCCGGGACAGGGGTTTTTGGAAACACCATATATTTT.

This chain links TRBV15 with TRBJ1-1; the match to TRBD1 covers 8 bases. The CDR3 runs to 15 residues. With 3 bases clipped from V and 0 bases from J, the junction kept 3 bases outside the gene matches. The germline gives CDR1 LNHNV, CDR2 YYDKDF (reference sequence). CDR3 protein: CATSRGTGMNTEAFF. The CDR3 nucleotides are TGTGCCACCAGCAGGGGGACAGGAATGAACACTGAAGCTTTCTTT. Full variable domain (missing parts from reference TRBV15 and TRBJ1-1): DAMVIQNPRYQVTQFGKPVTLSCSQTLNHNVMYWYQQKSSQAPKLLFHYYDKDFNNEADTPDNFQSRRPNTSFCFLDIRSPGLGDTAMYLCATSRGTGMNTEAFFGQGTRLTVV.

The chain is built from TRBV30 and TRBJ1-1; D perhaps matches TRBD1 (5 bases). CDR3 length equals 14 residues. V dropped 0 bases and J dropped 5 bases, with 13 bases sitting between them. In germline, CDR1 is GTSNPN, CDR2 SVGIG (reference sequence). The CDR3 loop is CAWSVGQGRTEAFF. DNA of the CDR3: TGTGCCTGGAGTGTCGGGCAGGGCCGGACTGAAGCTTTCTTT.

V usage is TRBV16 and J usage is TRBJ1-4, with TRBD1 matching 7 bases. The V and J ends lost 2 bases and 5 bases, in that order; junction bases with no gene match: 5. CDR3 length: 15 residues. Germline values: CDR1 KGHSY, CDR2 FQNENV. This chain's CDR3 is CASSQVTGLNEKLFF. The CDR3 DNA sequence: TGTGCCAGCAGCCAAGTGACAGGGTTGAATGAAAAACTGTTTTTT.

In DNA form, the CDR3 reads TGTGCCAGCAGTTCTGGTTCCAGAACCTCTGAGCAGTACTTC. This codes for CASSSGSRTSEQYF. The chain joins TRBV6-5 to TRBJ2-7; D gene ambiguous. Germline V gene lookup returns CDR1 MNHEY and CDR2 SVGAGI. V was clipped by 4 bases and J by 7 bases, with 17 bases between them. The CDR3 loop spans 14 amino acids.

The chain carries TRBV6-1 and TRBJ2-7, with a tentative D call TRBD1 (6 bases). CDR3 length equals 16 residues. Germline V gives CDR1 MNHNS, CDR2 SASEGT. V was trimmed by 2 bases and J by 3 bases, leaving 17 bases between them. DNA of the CDR3: TGTGCCAGCAGTGAACTTCCCGGTGGGGGCCTCTACGAGCAGTACTTC. Translation gives CASSELPGGGLYEQYF.

Comment on this clone: This same CDR3 is encoded by further DNA sequences in the sample. This chain connects TRBV5-1 to TRBJ1-5; D is undetermined. CDR1 SGHRS and CDR2 YFSETQ come from the germline V gene. Trimming shortened V by 0 bases and J by 0 bases, and 10 bases separated the two germline ends. The CDR3 runs 16 residues. The CDR3 protein is CASSLGEGDSNQPQHF. CDR3 sequence (DNA): TGCGCCAGCAGCTTGGGAGAGGGCGATAGCAATCAGCCCCAGCATTTT.

The J gene is TRBJ2-3, the V gene TRBV2, with 13 positions matching TRBD2. J gave up 0 bases and V 5 bases, and 5 bases lay outside the gene matches. Germline CDR1 is SNHLY and CDR2 is FYNNEI. The CDR3 is 17 amino acids. CDR3 in DNA: TGTGCCAGCAGTTGGACTAGCGGGGGCCGAAGCACAGATACGCAGTATTTT. Protein product: CASSWTSGGRSTDTQYF.

In nucleotides, the CDR3 is TGTGCCAGCAGCTCAAGGGGGATTACTAGTAAAGAGACCCAGTACTTC. Protein product: CASSSRGITSKETQYF. The chain links TRBV7-6 to TRBJ2-5; D is possibly TRBD1 (6 bases). V was trimmed by 4 bases and J by 3 bases, leaving 18 bases between them. The germline V gene encodes CDR1 SGHVS and CDR2 FNYEAQ. CDR3 size: 16 residues.

The chain uses TRBV7-8 and TRBJ1-2; 7 bases align to TRBD1. Looked up from germline, CDR1 is SGHVS and CDR2 is FQNEAQ. The CDR3 runs 15 residues. J was trimmed by 7 bases and V by 1 base; bases with no gene match: 9. The CDR3: CASSLEGRGTSGYTF. The CDR3 DNA sequence: TGTGCCAGCAGCTTAGAGGGCAGGGGGACCTCTGGCTACACCTTC.

CDR3 amino acids: CASSYSTGSSGNTIYF. The CDR3 DNA follows: TGTGCCAGCAGTTACTCGACGGGGAGCTCTGGAAACACCATATATTTT. The rearrangement uses TRBV6-5 and TRBJ1-3; D gene unclear. This CDR3 is 16 amino acids long. Trimming pared 0 bases from V and 0 bases from J, leaving 9 bases between. Germline CDR1 is MNHEY and CDR2 is SVGAGI.